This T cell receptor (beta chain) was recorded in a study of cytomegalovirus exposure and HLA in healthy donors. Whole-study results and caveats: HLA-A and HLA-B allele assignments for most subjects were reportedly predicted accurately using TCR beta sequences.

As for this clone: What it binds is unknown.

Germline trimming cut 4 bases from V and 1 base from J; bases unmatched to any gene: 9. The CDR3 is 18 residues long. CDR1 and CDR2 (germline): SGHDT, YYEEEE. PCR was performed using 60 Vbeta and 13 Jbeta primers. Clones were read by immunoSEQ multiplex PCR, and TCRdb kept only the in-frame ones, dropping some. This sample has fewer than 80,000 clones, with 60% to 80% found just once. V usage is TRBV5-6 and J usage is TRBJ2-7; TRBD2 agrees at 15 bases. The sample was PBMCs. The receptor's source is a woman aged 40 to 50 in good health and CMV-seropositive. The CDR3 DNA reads TGTGCCAGCAGCCCTCCCGGGACTAGCGGGGGGAATTCCTACGAGCAGTACTTC. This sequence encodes CASSPPGTSGGNSYEQYF.